What follows is one T cell receptor (beta chain) and its context. Its antigen is unknown. The sample is drawn from a study of post-analysis software for immune sequencing data. Overall study: Courses of disease covered relapsing-remitting, secondary progressive and progressive-relapsing multiple sclerosis. Study findings and constraints: Five TRBV segments occurring more often in patients than controls included TRBV5-6, TRBV5-1 and TRBV20-1. Among multiple sclerosis patients, normalized Chao1 diversity was significantly below that of controls.

CDR3 size: 15 residues. Between the trimmed V and J ends, which lost 5 bases and 6 bases, there was a span of 19 bases. The germline V gene has CDR1 SEHNR and CDR2 FQNEAQ (reference sequence). Unique molecular identifiers had been added to the TCR beta cDNA libraries. In TCRdb, the PCR reads were re-called with MiXCR into one record per CDR3 protein. The sample has hundreds of thousands of distinct CDR3 sequences, 30% seen once. This sequence originates from a girl aged 10 to 17 with multiple sclerosis. Sequencing used blood. The V call is TRBV7-9, the J call TRBJ1-2; no clear D. The CDR3 is CASSLEGPASHGYTF. CDR3 nucleotide sequence: TGTGCCAGCAGCCTAGAGGGTCCAGCTTCCCATGGCTACACCTTC.